This TCR beta chain stems from a study of molecular identifiers for immune sequencing clone quantification. Study overall: Four of five splits of RNA from 20,000 or 100,000 naive CD8 cells were sequenced in replicates.

Every naive CD8 library was made from between roughly 18,000 and 1,000,000 sorted cells with 10%, 30% or 50% RNA. Sorting isolated naive CD8 T cells as CD8+CD4-CCR7+CD45RA+ events. Germline lookup yields CDR1 KGHSH and CDR2 LQKENI. V was clipped by 3 bases and J by 6 bases, with 11 bases between them. CDR3 size: 13 residues. A single record per CDR3 protein comes from TCRdb applying MiXCR to the PCR reads. The sample lists about 640,000 distinct CDR3 sequences, about 20% seen once, with roughly 0.85% in the top ten. This clonotype was seen repeatedly, ten times or more. The chain has TRBV18 and TRBJ1-1, with D hard to call. The sample taken for sequencing was naive CD8+ T cells from blood, with Jurkat cell RNA spiked in. Specified subset: FACS-sorted CD8+CD4-CCR7+CD45RA+ naive T cells. The receptor's source is a human donor in good health. Some libraries in this study had Jurkat cell RNA spiked in. The CDR3 loop is CASSPIEGAEAFF. CDR3 bases: TGTGCCAGCTCACCCATCGAAGGCGCTGAAGCTTTCTTT.